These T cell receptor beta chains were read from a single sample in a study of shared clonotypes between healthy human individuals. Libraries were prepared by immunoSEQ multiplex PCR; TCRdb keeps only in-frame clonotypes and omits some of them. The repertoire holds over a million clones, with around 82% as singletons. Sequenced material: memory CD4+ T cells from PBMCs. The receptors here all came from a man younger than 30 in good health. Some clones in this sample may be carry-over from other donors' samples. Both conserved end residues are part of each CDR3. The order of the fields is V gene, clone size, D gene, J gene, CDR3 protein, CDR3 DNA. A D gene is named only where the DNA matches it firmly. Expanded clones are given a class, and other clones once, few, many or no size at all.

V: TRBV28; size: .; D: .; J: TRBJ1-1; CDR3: CASSLRALRRTEAFF; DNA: TGTGCCAGCAGTCTGCGGGCCCTGCGGAGGACTGAAGCTTTCTTT
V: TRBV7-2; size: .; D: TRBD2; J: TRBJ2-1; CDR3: CASSLGGVNEQFF; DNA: TGTGCCAGCAGCTTGGGGGGGGTCAATGAGCAGTTCTTC
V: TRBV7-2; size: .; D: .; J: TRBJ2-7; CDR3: CASSPNRGGEQYF; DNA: TGTGCCAGCAGCCCTAACCGGGGTGGGGAGCAGTACTTC
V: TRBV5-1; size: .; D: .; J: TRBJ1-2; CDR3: CASLYGYTF; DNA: TGCGCCAGCCTCTATGGCTACACCTTC
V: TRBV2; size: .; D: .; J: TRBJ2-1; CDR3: CASLPPWSYNEQFF; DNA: TGTGCCAGCCTTCCACCCTGGAGTTACAATGAGCAGTTCTTC
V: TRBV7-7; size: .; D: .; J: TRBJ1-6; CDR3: CASSLMENSPLHF; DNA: TGTGCCAGCAGCTTGATGGAGAATTCACCCCTCCACTTT
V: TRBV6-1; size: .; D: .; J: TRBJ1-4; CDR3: CAERGSGEKLFF; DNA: TGTGCCGAGAGGGGGTCCGGAGAAAAACTGTTTTTT
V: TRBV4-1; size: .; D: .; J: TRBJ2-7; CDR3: CASSQVNIGEQYF; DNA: TGCGCCAGCAGCCAAGTAAATATCGGCGAGCAGTACTTC
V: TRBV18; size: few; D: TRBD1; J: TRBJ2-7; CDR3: CASSPYRDRGHEQYF; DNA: TGTGCCAGCTCACCCTACCGGGACAGGGGGCATGAGCAGTACTTC
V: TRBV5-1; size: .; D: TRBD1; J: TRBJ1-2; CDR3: CASSLYGDREYTF; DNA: TGCGCCAGCAGCCTATACGGGGACAGGGAGTACACCTTC
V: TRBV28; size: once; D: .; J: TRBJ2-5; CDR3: CASSLLATGETQYF; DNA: TGTGCCAGCAGTTTACTGGCCACTGGGGAGACCCAGTACTTC
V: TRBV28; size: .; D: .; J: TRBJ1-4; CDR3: CASSHLAHGQRIEKLFF; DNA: TGTGCCAGCAGCCACCTTGCTCACGGACAGAGGATTGAAAAACTGTTTTTT
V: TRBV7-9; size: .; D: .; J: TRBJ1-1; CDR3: CASSLVYLGGRNTEAFF; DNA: TGTGCCAGCAGCTTAGTCTACCTCGGGGGCAGGAACACTGAAGCTTTCTTT
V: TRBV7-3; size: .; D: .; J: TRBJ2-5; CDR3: CASSFTQGGTQYF; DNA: TGTGCCAGCAGCTTTACCCAGGGCGGGACCCAGTACTTC
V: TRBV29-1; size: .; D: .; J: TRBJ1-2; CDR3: CSVETGYGYTF; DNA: TGCAGCGTTGAGACAGGCTATGGCTACACCTTC
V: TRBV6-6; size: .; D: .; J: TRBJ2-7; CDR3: CASSLTPGAYEQYF; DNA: TGTGCCAGCAGCCTTACCCCAGGGGCCTACGAGCAGTACTTC
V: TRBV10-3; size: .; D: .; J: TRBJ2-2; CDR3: CAISESGSTGELFF; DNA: TGTGCCATCAGTGAGTCTGGGAGCACCGGGGAGCTGTTTTTT
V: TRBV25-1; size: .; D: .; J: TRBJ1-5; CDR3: CASSESSGSSNQPQHF; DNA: TGTGCCAGCAGTGAATCGTCAGGGAGTAGCAATCAGCCCCAGCATTTT
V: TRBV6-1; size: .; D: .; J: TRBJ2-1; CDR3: CASRETGRQNEQFF; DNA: TGTGCCAGCAGGGAGACAGGCCGCCAAAATGAGCAGTTCTTC
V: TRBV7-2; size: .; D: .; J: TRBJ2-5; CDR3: CASSLGQLGGETQYF; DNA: TGTGCCAGCAGCTTAGGGCAGCTTGGAGGGGAGACCCAGTACTTC
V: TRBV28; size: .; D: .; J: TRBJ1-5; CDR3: CASRPRTWGNQPQHF; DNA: TGTGCCAGCAGACCCAGGACCTGGGGCAATCAGCCCCAGCATTTT
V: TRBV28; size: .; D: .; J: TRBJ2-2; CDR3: CASSLSFRATGELFF; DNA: TGTGCCAGCAGTTTATCATTCCGGGCCACCGGGGAGCTGTTTTTT
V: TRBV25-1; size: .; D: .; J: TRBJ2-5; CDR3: CASSEVGDKETQYF; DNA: TGTGCCAGCAGTGAGGTGGGGGACAAAGAGACCCAGTACTTC